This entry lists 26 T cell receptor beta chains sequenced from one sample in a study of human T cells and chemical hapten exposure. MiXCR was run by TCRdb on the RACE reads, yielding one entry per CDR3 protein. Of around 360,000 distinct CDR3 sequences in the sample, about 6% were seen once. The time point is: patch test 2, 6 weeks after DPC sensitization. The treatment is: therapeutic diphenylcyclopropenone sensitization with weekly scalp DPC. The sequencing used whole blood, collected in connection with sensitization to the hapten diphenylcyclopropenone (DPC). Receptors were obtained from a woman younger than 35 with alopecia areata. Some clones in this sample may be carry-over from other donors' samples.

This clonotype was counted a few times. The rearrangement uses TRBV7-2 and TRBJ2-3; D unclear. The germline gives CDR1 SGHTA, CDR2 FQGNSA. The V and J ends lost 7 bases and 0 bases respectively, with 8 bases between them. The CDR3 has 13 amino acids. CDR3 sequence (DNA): TGTGCCAGCAAACCTTTAAGCACAGATACGCAGTATTTT. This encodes CASKPLSTDTQYF.

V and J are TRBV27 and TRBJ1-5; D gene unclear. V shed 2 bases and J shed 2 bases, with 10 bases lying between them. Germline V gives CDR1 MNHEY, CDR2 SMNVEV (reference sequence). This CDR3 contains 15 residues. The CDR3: CASSLGGLRNQPQHF. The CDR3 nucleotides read TGTGCCAGCAGTTTAGGAGGGCTTCGCAATCAGCCCCAGCATTTT.

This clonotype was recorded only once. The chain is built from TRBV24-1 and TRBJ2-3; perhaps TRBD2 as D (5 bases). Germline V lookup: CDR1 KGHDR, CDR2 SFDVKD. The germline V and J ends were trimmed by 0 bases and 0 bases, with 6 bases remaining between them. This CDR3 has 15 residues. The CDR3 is CATSDLGESTDTQYF. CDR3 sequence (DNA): TGTGCCACCAGTGATTTGGGGGAGAGCACAGATACGCAGTATTTT.

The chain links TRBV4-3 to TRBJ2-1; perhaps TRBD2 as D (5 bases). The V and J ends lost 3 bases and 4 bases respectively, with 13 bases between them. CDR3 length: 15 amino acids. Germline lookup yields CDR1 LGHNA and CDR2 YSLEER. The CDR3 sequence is CASSHDEGSYNEQFF. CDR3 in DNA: TGCGCCAGCAGCCATGACGAGGGCAGTTACAATGAGCAGTTCTTC.

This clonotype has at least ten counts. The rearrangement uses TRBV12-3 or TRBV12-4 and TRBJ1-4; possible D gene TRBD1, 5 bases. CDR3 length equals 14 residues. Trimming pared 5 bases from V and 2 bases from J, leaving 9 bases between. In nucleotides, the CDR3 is TGTGCCAGCAGTCCGTGGGGGACTAATGAAAAACTGTTTTTT. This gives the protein CASSPWGTNEKLFF.

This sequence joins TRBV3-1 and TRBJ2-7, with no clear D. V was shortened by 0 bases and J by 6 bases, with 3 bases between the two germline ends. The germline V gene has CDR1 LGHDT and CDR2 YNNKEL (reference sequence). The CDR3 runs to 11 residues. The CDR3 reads CASSQESEQYF. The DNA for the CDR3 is TGTGCCAGCAGCCAAGAGAGCGAGCAGTACTTC.

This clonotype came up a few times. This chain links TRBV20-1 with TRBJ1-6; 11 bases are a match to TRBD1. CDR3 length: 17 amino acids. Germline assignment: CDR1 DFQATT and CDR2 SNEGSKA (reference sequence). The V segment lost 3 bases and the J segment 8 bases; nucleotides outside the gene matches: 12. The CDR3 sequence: CSASPFRTGGRDSPLHF. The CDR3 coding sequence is TGCAGTGCTAGCCCCTTTAGGACAGGGGGCAGGGATTCACCCCTCCACTTT.

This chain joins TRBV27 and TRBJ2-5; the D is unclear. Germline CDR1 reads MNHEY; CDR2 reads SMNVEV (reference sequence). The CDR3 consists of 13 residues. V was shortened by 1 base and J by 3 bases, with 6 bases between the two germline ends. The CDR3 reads CASSLWSEETQYF. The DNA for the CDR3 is TGTGCCAGCAGTTTATGGTCAGAAGAGACCCAGTACTTC.

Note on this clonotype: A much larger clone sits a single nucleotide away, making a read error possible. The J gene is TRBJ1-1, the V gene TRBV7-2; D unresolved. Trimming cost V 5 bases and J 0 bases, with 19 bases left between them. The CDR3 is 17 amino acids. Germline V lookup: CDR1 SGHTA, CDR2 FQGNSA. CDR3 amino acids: CASSRPPHARLNTEAFF. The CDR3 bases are TGTGCCAGCAGCCGACCCCCCCACGCTCGGCTGAACACTGAAGCTTTCTTT.

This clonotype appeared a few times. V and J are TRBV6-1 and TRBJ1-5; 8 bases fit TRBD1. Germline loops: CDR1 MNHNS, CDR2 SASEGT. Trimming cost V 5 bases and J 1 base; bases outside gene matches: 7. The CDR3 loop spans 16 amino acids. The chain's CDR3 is CASSTHRGGSNQPQHF. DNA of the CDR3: TGTGCCAGCAGTACCCACAGGGGGGGAAGCAATCAGCCCCAGCATTTT.

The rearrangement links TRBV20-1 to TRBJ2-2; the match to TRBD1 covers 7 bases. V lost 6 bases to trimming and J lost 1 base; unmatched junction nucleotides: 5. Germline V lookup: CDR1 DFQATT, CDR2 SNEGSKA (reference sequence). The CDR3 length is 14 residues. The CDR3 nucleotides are TGCAGTGCCGAACAGGGGTTGAACACCGGGGAGCTGTTTTTT. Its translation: CSAEQGLNTGELFF.

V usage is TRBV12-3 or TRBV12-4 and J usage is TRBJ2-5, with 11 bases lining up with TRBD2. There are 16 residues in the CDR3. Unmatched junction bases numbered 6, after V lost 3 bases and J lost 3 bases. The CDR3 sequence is CASSLRPGLAEETQYF. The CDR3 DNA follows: TGTGCCAGCAGTTTGAGACCGGGACTAGCGGAAGAGACCCAGTACTTC.

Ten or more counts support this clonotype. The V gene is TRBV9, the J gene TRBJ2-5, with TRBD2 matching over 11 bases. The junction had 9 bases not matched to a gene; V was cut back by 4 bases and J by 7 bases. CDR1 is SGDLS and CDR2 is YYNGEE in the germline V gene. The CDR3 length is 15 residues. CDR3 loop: CASSPPTSGAGTQYF. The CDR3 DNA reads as TGTGCCAGCAGCCCCCCGACTAGCGGGGCGGGGACCCAGTACTTC.

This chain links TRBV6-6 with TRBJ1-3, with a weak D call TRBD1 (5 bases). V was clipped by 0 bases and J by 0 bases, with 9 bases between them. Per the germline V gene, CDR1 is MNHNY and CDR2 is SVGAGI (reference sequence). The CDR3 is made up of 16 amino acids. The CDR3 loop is CASSYSSGSSGNTIYF. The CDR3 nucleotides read TGTGCCAGCAGTTACTCCTCAGGGAGCTCTGGAAACACCATATATTTT.

The CDR3 DNA reads as TGTGCCAGCAGCTTAGGGGCACAAGGAAACACCATATATTTT. It specifies CASSLGAQGNTIYF. The J gene is TRBJ1-3, the V gene TRBV7-9, with no clear D. Trimming took 1 base from V and 4 from J, leaving 8 bases between them. The CDR3 spans 14 residues. The germline gives CDR1 SEHNR, CDR2 FQNEAQ (reference sequence). Using reference TRBV7-9 and TRBJ1-3 for the parts outside the CDR3, the full variable domain is DTGVSQNPRHKITKRGQNVTFRCDPISEHNRLYWYRQTLGQGPEFLTYFQNEAQLEKSRLLSDRFSAERPKGSFSTLEIQRTEQGDSAMYLCASSLGAQGNTIYFGEGSWLTVV.

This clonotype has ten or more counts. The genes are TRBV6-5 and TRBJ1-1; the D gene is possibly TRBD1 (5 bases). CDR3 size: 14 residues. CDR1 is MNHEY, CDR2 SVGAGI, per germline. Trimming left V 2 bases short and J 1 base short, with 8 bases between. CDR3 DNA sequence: TGTGCCAGCAGTTACAGTGGGGCGAACACTGAAGCTTTCTTT. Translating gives CASSYSGANTEAFF.

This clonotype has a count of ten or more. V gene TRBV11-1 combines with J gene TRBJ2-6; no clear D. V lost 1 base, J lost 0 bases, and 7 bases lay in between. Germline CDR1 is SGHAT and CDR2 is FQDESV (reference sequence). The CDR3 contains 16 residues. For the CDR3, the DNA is TGTGCCAGCAGCTTAGGGAGACTCTCTGGGGCCAACGTCCTGACTTTC. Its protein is CASSLGRLSGANVLTF.

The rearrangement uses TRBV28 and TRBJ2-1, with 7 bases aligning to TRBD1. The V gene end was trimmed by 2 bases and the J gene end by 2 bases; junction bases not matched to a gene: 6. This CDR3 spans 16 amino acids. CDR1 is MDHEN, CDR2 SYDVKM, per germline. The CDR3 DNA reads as TGTGCCAGCAGTTTACGAACGGACAGGCCCTACAATGAGCAGTTCTTC. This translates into CASSLRTDRPYNEQFF.

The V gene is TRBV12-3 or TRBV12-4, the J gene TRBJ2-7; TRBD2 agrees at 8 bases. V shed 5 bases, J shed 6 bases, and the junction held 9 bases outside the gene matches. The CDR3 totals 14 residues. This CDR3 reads CASSPERRGGEQYF. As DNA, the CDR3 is TGTGCCAGCAGTCCGGAACGCCGGGGGGGCGAGCAGTACTTC.

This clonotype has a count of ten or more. Here the CDR3 reads CASSYFLPGTGGNSPLHF. The CDR3 DNA reads as TGTGCCAGCAGTTACTTTCTACCTGGGACAGGGGGCAATTCACCCCTCCACTTT. This rearrangement joins TRBV6-5 to TRBJ1-6; 12 bases map to TRBD1. Trimming cost V 1 base and J 7 bases; bases outside gene matches: 8. Germline loops: CDR1 MNHEY, CDR2 SVGAGI. The CDR3 has 18 residues.

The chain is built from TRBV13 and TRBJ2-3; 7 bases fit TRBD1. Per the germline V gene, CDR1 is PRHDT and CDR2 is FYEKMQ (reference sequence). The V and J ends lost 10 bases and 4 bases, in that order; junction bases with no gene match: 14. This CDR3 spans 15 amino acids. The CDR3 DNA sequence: TGTGCCACCCTTAGGAACAGGGGAGAGGCAGATACGCAGTATTTT. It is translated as CATLRNRGEADTQYF. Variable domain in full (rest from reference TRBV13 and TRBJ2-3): AAGVIQSPRHLIKEKRETATLKCYPIPRHDTVYWYQQGPGQDPQFLISFYEKMQSDKGSIPDRFSAQQFSDYHSELNMSSLELGDSALYFCATLRNRGEADTQYFGPGTRLTVL.

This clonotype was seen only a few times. In DNA form, the CDR3 reads TGTGCCAGCAGCGATTCGACGCGTGGGTGGACCGGGGAGCTGTTTTTT. Translating it yields CASSDSTRGWTGELFF. The genes are TRBV7-9 and TRBJ2-2; no firm D call. Trimming cost V 5 bases and J 5 bases, with 18 bases left between them. The CDR3 runs to 16 residues. Germline V CDR1 and CDR2: SEHNR, FQNEAQ (reference sequence).

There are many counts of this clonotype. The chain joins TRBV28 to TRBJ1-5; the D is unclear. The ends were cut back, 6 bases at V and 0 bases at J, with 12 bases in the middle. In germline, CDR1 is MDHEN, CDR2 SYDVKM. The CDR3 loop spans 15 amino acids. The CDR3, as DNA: TGTGCCAGCAGCCGAGCGGACGCTAGCAATCAGCCCCAGCATTTT. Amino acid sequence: CASSRADASNQPQHF. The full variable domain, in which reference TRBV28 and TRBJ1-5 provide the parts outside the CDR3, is DVKVTQSSRYLVKRTGEKVFLECVQDMDHENMFWYRQDPGLGLRLIYFSYDVKMKEKGDIPEGYSVSREKKERFSLILESASTNQTSMYLCASSRADASNQPQHFGDGTRLSIL.

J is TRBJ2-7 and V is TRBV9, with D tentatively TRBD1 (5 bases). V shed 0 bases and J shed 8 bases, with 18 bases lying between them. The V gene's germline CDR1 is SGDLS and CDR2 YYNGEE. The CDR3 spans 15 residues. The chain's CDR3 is CASSVESGSATQQYF. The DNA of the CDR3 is TGTGCCAGCAGCGTAGAGTCAGGGTCTGCTACTCAGCAGTACTTC.

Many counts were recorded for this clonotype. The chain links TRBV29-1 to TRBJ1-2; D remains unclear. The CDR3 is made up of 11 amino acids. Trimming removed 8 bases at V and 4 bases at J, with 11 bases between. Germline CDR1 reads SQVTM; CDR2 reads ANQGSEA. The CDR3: CSSFDSYGYTF. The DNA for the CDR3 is TGCAGCTCTTTTGATAGCTATGGCTACACCTTC.

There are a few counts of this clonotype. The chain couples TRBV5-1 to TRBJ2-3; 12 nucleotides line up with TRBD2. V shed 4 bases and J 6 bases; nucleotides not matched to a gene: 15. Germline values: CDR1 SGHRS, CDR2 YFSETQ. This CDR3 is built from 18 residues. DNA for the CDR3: TGCGCCAGCAGCCCCTATCCGACTAGCGGGGGTCCGTCGGATACGCAGTATTTT. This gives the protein CASSPYPTSGGPSDTQYF.